One T cell receptor (beta chain) is described in this entry. The data derive from a study of CD8+CD57+ T cells in acquired aplastic anemia. TCR beta VDJ and CDR3 profiling used genomic DNA as template. TCRdb analysed the reads with MiXCR anew, one entry per CDR3 protein. The sample includes 200,000 or so distinct CDR3 sequences, 48% seen only once; the top ten take around 8.8%. The CDR3 contains 14 residues. The V gene's germline CDR1 is SGHRS and CDR2 YFSETQ. V shed 5 bases, J shed 1 base, and the junction held 3 bases outside the gene matches. The sequenced patients had an expansion of CD8+CD57+ cells seen by flow cytometry.

V gene TRBV5-1 combines with J gene TRBJ1-1; 9 bases line up with TRBD1. This TCR came from a human donor with aplastic anemia. Sequenced material: sorted CD4+, CD8+, or CD8+CD57+ T cells (not recorded which) from PBMCs. Written as DNA, the CDR3 is TGCGCCAGCAGGACAGGGGGGCCGAACACTGAAGCTTTCTTT. It yields the protein CASRTGGPNTEAFF.